The 9 T cell receptor beta chains below all came from one sample that was sequenced in a study of blood T cell repertoires in COVID-19. Clones were read by immunoSEQ multiplex PCR, and TCRdb kept only the in-frame ones, dropping some. The profile shows 150,000 to 190,000 clones, approximately 85% of them singletons. The material sequenced was peripheral blood. The receptors stem from a woman aged 55-69 years with COVID-19, enrolled during active disease.

This clone was picked up one time. The chain has TRBV19 and TRBJ2-3; 13 bases map to TRBD2. Germline V CDR1 and CDR2: LNHDA, SQIVND (reference sequence). V lost 6 bases to trimming and J lost 1 base; unmatched junction nucleotides: 13. CDR3 length: 19 amino acids. The CDR3 sequence: CASRLGTSGNVGGTDTQYF. For the CDR3, the DNA is TGTGCCAGTAGGCTAGGGACTAGCGGGAATGTGGGGGGCACAGATACGCAGTATTTT.

The V call is TRBV19, the J call TRBJ2-7, with D perhaps matching TRBD2 (5 bases). The V gene lost 3 bases and the J gene lost 6 bases, with 15 bases spanning the gap. This CDR3 comprises 14 residues. Germline lookup yields CDR1 LNHDA and CDR2 SQIVND (reference sequence). The CDR3 DNA reads as TGTGCCAGTAGTATGAGGGCGGGCGCTTTCGAGCAGTACTTC. Amino acids: CASSMRAGAFEQYF.

This chain joins TRBV6-5 and TRBJ1-2; D remains unclear. V was pared by 2 bases and J by 7 bases, with 11 bases between. This CDR3 is 13 amino acids long. Germline V gene sequence: CDR1 MNHEY, CDR2 SVGAGI. The CDR3 DNA reads TGTGCCAGCAGTTACGCGGGAGTCTTTGGCTACACCTTC. Translated: CASSYAGVFGYTF.

The CDR3, as DNA: TGTGCCAGCAGCTCCGAACAGGGATACTCCAATCAGCCCCAGCATTTT. This sequence encodes CASSSEQGYSNQPQHF. V gene TRBV7-9 combines with J gene TRBJ1-5; D may be TRBD1 (6 bases). Trimming took off 4 bases at V and 3 bases at J, with 16 bases between the two ends. CDR1 is SEHNR and CDR2 is FQNEAQ in the germline V gene (reference sequence). The CDR3 covers 16 residues.

V and J are TRBV11-2 and TRBJ2-3; D might be TRBD2 (5 bases). Germline V gene data show CDR1 as SGHAT and CDR2 as FQNNGV. This CDR3 comprises 15 residues. Trimming shortened V by 2 bases and J by 2 bases, and 11 bases separated the two germline ends. The CDR3 region has the DNA TGTGCCAGCAGCTTACTAGGACTGTCCACAGATACGCAGTATTTT. Its protein product is CASSLLGLSTDTQYF.

This chain joins TRBV6-6 and TRBJ1-6; 9 bases fit TRBD1. Trimming cost V 4 bases and J 8 bases; bases outside gene matches: 9. This CDR3 contains 16 residues. Looked up from germline, CDR1 is MNHNY and CDR2 is SVGAGI (reference sequence). In nucleotides, the CDR3 is TGTGCCAGCAGTTCCCCTAGGGACAGGGTTGATTCACCCCTCCACTTT. Its protein is CASSSPRDRVDSPLHF.

The chain employs TRBV11-1 and TRBJ2-3; 7 bases are a match to TRBD1. The CDR3 sequence is 14 residues long. The ends lost 1 base at V and 3 bases at J; junction bases unmatched: 1. Germline lookup yields CDR1 SGHAT and CDR2 FQDESV (reference sequence). CDR3 amino acids: CASSLVDRTDTQYF. CDR3 nucleotides: TGTGCCAGCAGCTTAGTGGACAGGACAGATACGCAGTATTTT.

The rearrangement joins TRBV6-5 to TRBJ1-2; D is perhaps TRBD1 (5 bases). CDR1 and CDR2 from the germline V gene are MNHEY and SVGAGI. The V and J ends lost 2 bases and 7 bases respectively, with 11 bases between them. The CDR3 loop spans 13 amino acids. CDR3 residues: CASSYGGRGGYTF. CDR3 sequence (DNA): TGTGCCAGCAGTTACGGGGGGAGGGGTGGCTACACCTTC.

This chain connects TRBV10-2 to TRBJ1-4; unclear D gene. The CDR3 totals 15 residues. CDR1 and CDR2 from the germline V gene are WSHSY and SAAADI. V was trimmed by 3 bases and J by 0 bases, leaving 8 bases between them. The CDR3 sequence is CASSEAASTNEKLFF. DNA for the CDR3: TGCGCCAGCAGTGAAGCGGCCTCAACTAATGAAAAACTGTTTTTT.